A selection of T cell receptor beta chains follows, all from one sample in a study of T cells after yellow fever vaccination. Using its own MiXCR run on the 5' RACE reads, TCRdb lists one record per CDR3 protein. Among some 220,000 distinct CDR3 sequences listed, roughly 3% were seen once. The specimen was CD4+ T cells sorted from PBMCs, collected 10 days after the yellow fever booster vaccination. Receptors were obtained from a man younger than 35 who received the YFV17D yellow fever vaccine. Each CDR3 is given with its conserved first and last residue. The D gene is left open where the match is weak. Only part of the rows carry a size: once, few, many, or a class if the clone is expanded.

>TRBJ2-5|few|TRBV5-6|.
TGTGCCAGCAGCTTGGGATCTGAGACCCAGTACTTC
CASSLGSETQYF
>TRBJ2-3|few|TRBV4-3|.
TGCGCCAGCAGCCAAGATCGAGGTGCTAGCACAGATACGCAGTATTTT
CASSQDRGASTDTQYF
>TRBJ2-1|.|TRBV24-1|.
TGTGCCACCAGTGATGCCGGGACCCTGGGCCACAATGAGCAGTTCTTC
CATSDAGTLGHNEQFF
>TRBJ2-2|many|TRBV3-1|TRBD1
TGTGCCAGCAGCCGAGGACAGGGGGCAACCGGGGAGCTGTTTTTT
CASSRGQGATGELFF
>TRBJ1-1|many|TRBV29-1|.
TGCAGCGTTGAAAAGGACCGAGATGCTCAAGAAGCTTTCTTT
CSVEKDRDAQEAFF
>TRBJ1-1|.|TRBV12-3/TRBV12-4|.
TGTGCCAGCAGTTTCCAAACTGAAGCTTTCTTT
CASSFQTEAFF
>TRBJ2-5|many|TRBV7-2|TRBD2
TGTGCCAGCAGGCGCGCCGCGGGGGGGCTAGAGACCCAGTACTTC
CASRRAAGGLETQYF
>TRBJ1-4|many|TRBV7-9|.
TGTGCCAGCAGCTTAGCGGGCGTAGCGGAACAACTGTTTTTT
CASSLAGVAEQLFF
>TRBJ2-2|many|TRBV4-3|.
TGCGCCAGCAGCCAAGATGGCGGTAGCCCCGGGGAGCTGTTTTTT
CASSQDGGSPGELFF
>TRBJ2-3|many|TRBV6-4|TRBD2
TGTGCCAGCAGTGACTCGAGCGGGGGGGCAGATACGCAGTATTTT
CASSDSSGGADTQYF
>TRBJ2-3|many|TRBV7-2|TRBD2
TGTGCCAGCAGCCGAAATAGCGGGAGCGCAGATACGCAGTATTTT
CASSRNSGSADTQYF
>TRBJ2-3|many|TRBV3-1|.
TGTGCCAGCAGCCCTACCTGGACGGTGAGCACAGATACGCAGTATTTT
CASSPTWTVSTDTQYF
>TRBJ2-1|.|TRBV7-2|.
TGTGCCAGCAGCTTAGGATTCAGGAACTACAATGAGCAGTTCTTC
CASSLGFRNYNEQFF
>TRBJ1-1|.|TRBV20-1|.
TGCAGTGCTAGAGATCGGTACCGGGGCTTCGGGGAAGCTTTCTTT
CSARDRYRGFGEAFF
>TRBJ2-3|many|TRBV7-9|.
TGTGCCAGCAGCTTCAGTGGAGATACGCAGTATTTT
CASSFSGDTQYF
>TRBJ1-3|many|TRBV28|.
TGTGCCAGCAGTTCCTCACCACTCTCTGGAAACACCATATATTTT
CASSSSPLSGNTIYF
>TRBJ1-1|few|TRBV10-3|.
TGTGCCATCAGGCCTACAGGGAACACTGAAGCTTTCTTT
CAIRPTGNTEAFF
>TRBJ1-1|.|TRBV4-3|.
TGCGCCAGCAGCCAGAATAACACTGAAGCTTTCTTT
CASSQNNTEAFF
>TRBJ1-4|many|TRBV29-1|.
TGCAGCGTCGCGGCCGGCAGTTATAATGAAAAACTGTTTTTT
CSVAAGSYNEKLFF
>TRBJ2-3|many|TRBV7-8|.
TGTGCCAGCAGTAAAAGGACTATCCTCACAGATACGCAGTATTTT
CASSKRTILTDTQYF
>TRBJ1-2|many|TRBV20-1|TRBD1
TGCAGTGCTAAATACAGGGGGCTCTATGGCTACACCTTC
CSAKYRGLYGYTF
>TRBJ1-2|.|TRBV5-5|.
TGTGCCAGCAGCTTGGGTTCCAGGGTAACGGATGGCTACACCTTC
CASSLGSRVTDGYTF
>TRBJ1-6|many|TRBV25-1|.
TGTGCCAGCAGTGAGGAGGGGCCCATAGCACCCCTCCACTTT
CASSEEGPIAPLHF
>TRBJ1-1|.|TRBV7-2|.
TGTGCCAGCAGCCCGGCGGGGGGCTCGGGTGAAGCTTTCTTT
CASSPAGGSGEAFF
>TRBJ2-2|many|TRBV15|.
TGTGCCACCAGCAGAGGGGGGAACACCGGGGAGCTGTTTTTT
CATSRGGNTGELFF
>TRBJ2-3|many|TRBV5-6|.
TGTGCCAGCAGCCAGACAGATACGCAGTATTTT
CASSQTDTQYF
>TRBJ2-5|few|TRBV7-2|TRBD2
TGTGCCAGCAGCCCGCGGACTAGCGCCGAGACCCAGTACTTC
CASSPRTSAETQYF
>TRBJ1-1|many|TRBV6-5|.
TGTGCCAGCAGTTACTCGGGGACAACGACCACTGAAGCTTTCTTT
CASSYSGTTTTEAFF